A single sample gave rise to the 23 T cell receptor beta chains below, sequenced in a study of T cell responses to AZD1222 COVID-19 vaccine. TCRdb keeps only in-frame clones here, not all; method: immunoSEQ multiplex PCR. The sample carries around 120,000 clones, around 92% recorded once. Sequences were derived from peripheral blood, sampled on day 0 of AZD1222 vaccination. Receptors were obtained from an adult in good health.

V and J are TRBV18 and TRBJ2-1; 10 bases are a match to TRBD2. This CDR3 comprises 17 residues. Trimming cost V 1 base and J 0 bases; bases outside gene matches: 3. Germline CDR1 KGHSH, CDR2 LQKENI. CDR3 sequence reads: CASSPRTSGDSYNEQFF. The CDR3 DNA is TGTGCCAGCTCACCACGTACTAGCGGGGACTCCTACAATGAGCAGTTCTTC.

The chain joins TRBV11-3 to TRBJ2-3; D is undetermined. Looked up from germline, CDR1 is SGHNT and CDR2 is YENEEA. V lost 1 base, J lost 6 bases, and 8 bases lay in between. The CDR3 sequence is 13 residues long. The CDR3 is CASSLAGDDTQYF. DNA of the CDR3: TGTGCCAGCAGCTTAGCGGGCGACGATACGCAGTATTTT.

This sequence joins TRBV15 and TRBJ2-1; possibly TRBD1 or TRBD2 for D (5 bases each). The CDR3 spans 13 residues. Germline CDR1 reads LNHNV; CDR2 reads YYDKDF (reference sequence). V lost 0 bases, J lost 14 bases, and 14 bases lay in between. The CDR3 DNA is TGTGCCACCAGCAGAGATCATGGGGGAGTTGAGTTCTTC. It encodes CATSRDHGGVEFF.

This chain links TRBV7-9 with TRBJ2-7; 7 nucleotides align to TRBD2. Trimming at V came to 1 base and at J to 5 bases, leaving 2 bases not matched to a gene. Germline V gene lookup returns CDR1 SEHNR and CDR2 FQNEAQ (reference sequence). CDR3 length: 13 residues. CDR3 DNA sequence: TGTGCCAGCAGCTTAGAGCGGGGCAACGAGCAGTACTTC. Encoded protein: CASSLERGNEQYF.

This clone was counted a few times. CDR3 DNA sequence: TGCGCCAGCAGCTATACCGGGACAGGGGTGTTCACTGAAGCTTTCTTT. It yields the protein CASSYTGTGVFTEAFF. The V and J genes are TRBV5-1 and TRBJ1-1; 10 bases align to TRBD1. The germline gives CDR1 SGHRS, CDR2 YFSETQ. CDR3 size: 16 residues. J was trimmed by 4 bases and V by 3 bases; bases with no gene match: 9.

The chain employs TRBV29-1 and TRBJ2-2; tentative D call: TRBD1 (7 bases). Trimming stripped 6 bases from V and 7 bases from J, with 24 bases between. CDR1 SQVTM and CDR2 ANQGSEA come from the germline V gene. The CDR3 has 16 amino acids. CDR3 nucleotides: TGCAGCGTACCGAGTAGGGCAGGGGGAGGTTACGGGGAGCTGTTTTTT. Residues: CSVPSRAGGGYGELFF.

V and J are TRBV7-8 and TRBJ1-2, with TRBD1 matching 9 bases. This CDR3 comprises 15 residues. Looked up from germline, CDR1 is SGHVS and CDR2 is FQNEAQ. The V gene end was trimmed by 2 bases and the J gene end by 8 bases; junction bases not matched to a gene: 9. CDR3 region: CASSLRVDRGRGYTF. CDR3 sequence (DNA): TGTGCCAGCAGCTTAAGGGTGGACAGGGGACGGGGCTACACCTTC.

The gene calls are TRBV9 and TRBJ2-7; 7 bases agree with TRBD2. This CDR3 has 16 residues. The V gene's germline CDR1 is SGDLS and CDR2 YYNGEE. Trimming removed 3 bases from V and 2 bases from J; junction bases left unmatched: 11. The CDR3 loop is CASSGSRAGEAYEQYF. The CDR3 DNA reads TGTGCCAGCAGCGGATCGAGGGCGGGAGAGGCCTACGAGCAGTACTTC.

V and J are TRBV7-9 and TRBJ1-2, with D possibly TRBD1 on 5 matching bases. The CDR3 extends over 14 amino acids. Germline CDR1 reads SEHNR; CDR2 reads FQNEAQ (reference sequence). Deletions cut 7 bases from V and 4 bases from J, with 16 bases between. In DNA, the CDR3 is TGTGCCAGCATCGGTCGGGGGGGAGTCTATGGCTACACCTTC. This sequence encodes CASIGRGGVYGYTF.

V usage is TRBV10-2 and J usage is TRBJ1-1; D gene unclear. V was trimmed by 6 bases and J by 1 base, leaving 12 bases between them. Looked up from germline, CDR1 is WSHSY and CDR2 is SAAADI. The CDR3 length is 14 residues. CDR3 in amino acids: CASRLIGWNTEAFF. The DNA for the CDR3 is TGCGCCAGCAGACTAATAGGGTGGAACACTGAAGCTTTCTTT.

The V gene is TRBV6-1, the J gene TRBJ1-4, with D possibly matching TRBD1 (5 bases). The CDR3 loop spans 11 amino acids. Looked up from germline, CDR1 is MNHNS and CDR2 is SASEGT. V was clipped by 3 bases and J by 16 bases, with 12 bases between them. The CDR3 nucleotides are TGTGCCAGCAGTGAGTCTGTGGGGCGGTTTTTT. Translated, it gives CASSESVGRFF.

Here the CDR3 reads CASSSTTGANYGYTF. The CDR3 DNA follows: TGTGCCAGCAGCTCGACGACAGGGGCCAACTATGGCTACACCTTC. V gene TRBV7-9 combines with J gene TRBJ1-2; 8 bases match TRBD1. Unmatched junction bases numbered 6, after V lost 4 bases and J lost 2 bases. The CDR3 length is 15 residues. Germline values: CDR1 SEHNR, CDR2 FQNEAQ (reference sequence).

The chain employs TRBV6-1 and TRBJ1-1, with a weak D call TRBD1 (5 bases). V lost 0 bases, J lost 7 bases, and 6 bases lay in between. Germline V CDR1 and CDR2: MNHNS, SASEGT. CDR3 size: 12 residues. The DNA of the CDR3 is TGTGCCAGCAGTGAAGCAGGGGTTGAAGCTTTCTTT. Its translation: CASSEAGVEAFF.

The chain combines TRBV27 with TRBJ1-2; 8 bases are shared with TRBD1. This CDR3 is built from 15 residues. Germline V gene data show CDR1 as MNHEY and CDR2 as SMNVEV (reference sequence). V lost 4 bases, J lost 1 base, and 5 bases stayed unmatched. CDR3 sequence (DNA): TGTGCCAGCAGTTCCGGACAGGGCCGTAACTATGGCTACACCTTC. Protein product: CASSSGQGRNYGYTF.

The J gene is TRBJ2-5, the V gene TRBV3-1 (or the pseudogene TRBV3-2); possibly TRBD1 for D (5 bases). Germline V lookup: CDR1 LGHDT, CDR2 YNNKEL (reference sequence). The V end was cut by 6 bases, the J end by 6 bases, with 14 bases between. This CDR3 is built from 13 residues. The CDR3 bases are TGTGCCAGCAGTCAGGGTCTTGCGAAGACCCAGTACTTC. It specifies CASSQGLAKTQYF.

V and J are TRBV6-4 and TRBJ2-2, with 9 nucleotides matching TRBD1. Germline loops: CDR1 MRHNA, CDR2 SNTAGT. The CDR3 spans 17 residues. The J segment lost 1 base and the V segment lost 4 bases, leaving 7 bases of the junction unmatched. The chain's CDR3 is CASSVLPGQGNTGELFF. In DNA form, the CDR3 reads TGTGCCAGCAGTGTCCTCCCGGGACAGGGGAACACCGGGGAGCTGTTTTTT.

This sequence joins TRBV12-5 and TRBJ2-1, with 10 bases matching TRBD2. Germline V gene lookup returns CDR1 LGHNT and CDR2 FRNRAP. The CDR3 contains 13 residues. Losses at the gene ends were 10 bases for V and 6 bases for J; bases not matched to a gene: 6. CDR3 DNA sequence: TGTGCTACCGGACTAGCGGAGTCCAATGAGCAGTTCTTC. This encodes CATGLAESNEQFF. The full variable domain, rest sourced from reference TRBV12-5 and TRBJ2-1, is DARVTQTPRHKVTEMGQEVTMRCQPILGHNTVFWYRQTMMQGLELLAYFRNRAPLDDSGMPKDRFSAEMPDATLATLKIQPSEPRDSAVYFCATGLAESNEQFFGPGTRLTVL.

This chain uses TRBV19 with TRBJ1-4; 8 nucleotides match TRBD1. Germline CDR1 reads LNHDA; CDR2 reads SQIVND (reference sequence). The CDR3 has 15 amino acids. Unmatched junction bases numbered 8, after V lost 5 bases and J lost 6 bases. CDR3 coding DNA: TGTGCCAGTAGTCTTAGGACAGGGAAGGATGAAAAACTGTTTTTT. Amino acid sequence: CASSLRTGKDEKLFF. The full variable domain, its missing parts supplied by reference TRBV19 and TRBJ1-4, is DGGITQSPKYLFRKEGQNVTLSCEQNLNHDAMYWYRQDPGQGLRLIYYSQIVNDFQKGDIAEGYSVSREKKESFPLTVTSAQKNPTAFYLCASSLRTGKDEKLFFGSGTQLSVL.

The chain joins TRBV3-1 (or the pseudogene TRBV3-2) to TRBJ2-7; 9 nucleotides line up with TRBD1. CDR3 length: 19 residues. Germline V gene sequence: CDR1 LGHDT, CDR2 YNNKEL (reference sequence). The V and J ends lost 4 bases and 6 bases, in that order; junction bases with no gene match: 22. The CDR3 reads CASSPTAERGGGTGPEQYF. The CDR3 DNA follows: TGTGCCAGCAGCCCAACCGCAGAGAGGGGTGGTGGGACAGGGCCCGAGCAGTACTTC.

The V gene is TRBV6-2 or TRBV6-3, the J gene TRBJ1-1, with 10 bases lining up with TRBD1. The CDR3 is made up of 14 amino acids. Germline V gene data show CDR1 as MNHEY and CDR2 as SVGEGT. J lost 5 bases, V lost 5 bases, and 5 bases had no gene match. CDR3 residues: CASSMPGQGTEAFF. The CDR3 region has the DNA TGTGCCAGCAGTATGCCGGGACAGGGGACTGAAGCTTTCTTT.

The CDR3 protein is CASSQTGHQPQHF. DNA for the CDR3: TGTGCCAGCAGTCAGACAGGGCATCAGCCCCAGCATTTT. This rearrangement joins TRBV12-3 or TRBV12-4 to TRBJ1-5; 7 positions match TRBD1. V lost 5 bases to trimming and J lost 5 bases; unmatched junction nucleotides: 3. The CDR3 is 13 residues long.

J is TRBJ2-3 and V is TRBV29-1; D unclear. V was cut by 7 bases and J by 2 bases, with 19 bases left in between. Per germline, CDR1 SQVTM and CDR2 ANQGSEA. The CDR3 length is 15 residues. Written as DNA, the CDR3 is TGCAGCGCCGGGCCAGGTACTTCCAACACAGATACGCAGTATTTT. Amino acids: CSAGPGTSNTDTQYF.

This clone has a handful of counts. The V call is TRBV6-2 or TRBV6-3, the J call TRBJ2-5; D not certain. The V end was cut by 2 bases, the J end by 1 base, with 11 bases between. Germline V gene lookup returns CDR1 MNHEY and CDR2 SVGEGT. The CDR3 covers 15 residues. The CDR3 DNA sequence: TGTGCCAGCAGTTACGACCGTTCGGGCCAAGAGACCCAGTACTTC. It codes for CASSYDRSGQETQYF.